This entry features one T cell receptor (beta chain) sequence. The sample originates from a study of blood T cell repertoires in COVID-19. Study summary: Acute and convalescent COVID-19 specimens originated in the United States, Italy and Spain. Sources were T cells, B-cell-depleted T cells, or PBMCs; the material itself was cDNA or gDNA.

This CDR3 has 14 residues. V shed 6 bases and J 3 bases; nucleotides not matched to a gene: 5. Germline CDR1 and CDR2: MNHEY and SVGAGI. In the authors' methods: Using reference gene primer amplification, nucleated cell counts were estimated. The protocol was immunoSEQ multiplex PCR, while the TCRdb copy is restricted to in-frame clones and leaves out a portion. For V, J and clone size, that table is used; D and trimming come from the DNA. The repertoire holds 200,000 to 300,000 clones, about nine tenths seen once, with around 3.5% in the top ten. The source material was peripheral blood. This TCR was sampled from a woman aged 40-49 years with acute or convalescent COVID-19. This chain uses TRBV6-5 with TRBJ1-3, with 7 bases fitting TRBD1. CDR3 amino acids: CASRSGQNGNTIYF. The CDR3 nucleotides read TGTGCCAGCAGGTCGGGACAGAATGGAAACACCATATATTTT.